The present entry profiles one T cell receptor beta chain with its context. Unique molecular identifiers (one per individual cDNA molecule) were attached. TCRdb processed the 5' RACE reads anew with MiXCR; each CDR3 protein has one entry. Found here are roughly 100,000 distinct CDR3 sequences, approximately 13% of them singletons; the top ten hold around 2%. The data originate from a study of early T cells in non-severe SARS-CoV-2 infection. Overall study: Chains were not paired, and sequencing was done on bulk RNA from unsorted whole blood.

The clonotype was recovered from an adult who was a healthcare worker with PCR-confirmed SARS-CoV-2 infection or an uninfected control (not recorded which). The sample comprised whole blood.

CDR3 region: CASSLNPGTQYF. The CDR3 DNA sequence: TGTGCCAGCAGCCTCAATCCTGGTACGCAGTATTTT. The chain employs TRBV7-2 and TRBJ2-3, with D uncertain. From germline, CDR1 is SGHTA and CDR2 FQGNSA. The CDR3 is 12 amino acids. Trimming took 5 bases from V and 8 from J, leaving 11 bases between them.